A single sample is the source of the 30 T cell receptor beta chains below, sequenced in a study of immune characterization of retroperitoneal liposarcoma. TCRdb re-called the PCR reads with MiXCR, one entry per CDR3 protein. The profile covers about 10,000 distinct CDR3 sequences, with 25% to 30% appearing a single time and about 9% taken by the ten largest. Material for sequencing was tumor tissue. The receptors here all came from a female donor with retroperitoneal liposarcoma.

This CDR3 is CASTGHREGQETQFF. The CDR3 region has the DNA TGTGCCAGCACGGGCCACAGGGAGGGCCAAGAGACCCAGTTCTTC. This rearrangement joins TRBV6-1 to TRBJ2-1; D may be TRBD2 (7 bases). The CDR3 consists of 15 residues. Germline CDR1 is MNHNS and CDR2 is SASEGT. Trimming left V 7 bases short and J 13 bases short, with 26 bases between.

The rearrangement uses TRBV7-8 and TRBJ1-6, with 10 bases identical to TRBD1. The germline CDR1 and CDR2 sequences are SGHVS and FQNEAQ. The CDR3 extends over 16 amino acids. V lost 0 bases, J lost 10 bases, and 6 bases stayed unmatched. The CDR3 protein is CASSLAGTGAASPLHF. As DNA, the CDR3 is TGTGCCAGCAGCTTAGCCGGGACAGGGGCGGCCTCACCCCTCCACTTT.

The V call is TRBV6-1, the J call TRBJ1-5; tentative D call: TRBD1 (5 bases). Germline values: CDR1 MNHNS, CDR2 SASEGT. The CDR3 runs 13 residues. V was pared by 6 bases and J by 9 bases, with 15 bases between. This CDR3 reads CASRVQGGGPQHF. CDR3 nucleotide sequence: TGTGCCAGCAGGGTCCAGGGCGGGGGGCCCCAGCATTTT.

The chain carries TRBV7-2 and TRBJ2-3; 14 bases agree with TRBD2. This CDR3 has 19 residues. Germline assignment: CDR1 SGHTA and CDR2 FQGNSA. V lost 4 bases to trimming and J lost 1 base; unmatched junction nucleotides: 10. This CDR3 is CASSSPSGTSGSGTDTQYF. CDR3 bases: TGTGCCAGCAGCTCTCCCTCCGGGACTAGCGGGAGTGGCACAGATACGCAGTATTTT.

This clonotype has ten or more counts. The chain carries TRBV6-1 and TRBJ2-1; perhaps TRBD2 as D (5 bases). Germline-derived CDR1 and CDR2 are MNHNS and SASEGT. The CDR3 sequence is 12 residues long. V was shortened by 10 bases and J by 10 bases, with 17 bases between the two germline ends. The CDR3 protein is CATSPGGYEQFF. The DNA for the CDR3 is TGTGCCACATCCCCCGGAGGCTACGAGCAGTTCTTC.

At least ten counts were recorded for this clonotype. The rearrangement uses TRBV6-1 and TRBJ2-4; 7 bases match TRBD1. Germline CDR1 MNHNS, CDR2 SASEGT. The CDR3 runs 14 residues. Losses at the gene ends were 5 bases for V and 4 bases for J; bases not matched to a gene: 5. CDR3 DNA sequence: TGTGCCAGCAGTTTCCGGGACAGAAAAAACATTCAGTACTTC. Translation gives CASSFRDRKNIQYF.

This clonotype has a count of ten or more. This chain joins TRBV6-1 and TRBJ2-1; the match to TRBD1 covers 7 bases. The CDR3 sequence is 14 residues long. V shed 9 bases, J shed 10 bases, and the junction held 15 bases outside the gene matches. Germline CDR1 and CDR2: MNHNS and SASEGT. CDR3: CARDRTGFYYEQFF. CDR3 DNA sequence: TGTGCCAGGGATCGGACAGGCTTCTACTACGAGCAGTTCTTC.

This clonotype ranks as medium-sized (0.01 to 0.1%). The chain employs TRBV6-1 and TRBJ2-1; no firm D call. The CDR3 runs to 13 residues. V lost 7 bases and J lost 10, with 17 bases in between. CDR1 is MNHNS, CDR2 SASEGT, per germline. Written as DNA, the CDR3 is TGTGCCAGCACGGACCCGCGTGCCTACGAGCAGTTCTTC. Amino acid sequence: CASTDPRAYEQFF.

The genes are TRBV12-3 or TRBV12-4 and TRBJ2-2; 7 bases are a match to TRBD2. The CDR3 runs 14 residues. J gave up 4 bases and V 7 bases, and 6 bases lay outside the gene matches. Here the CDR3 DNA reads TGTGCCAGCATCCTTGGGGGGGTCACCGGGGAGCTGTTTTTT. The encoded protein is CASILGGVTGELFF.

This clonotype was counted a few times. The chain carries TRBV27 and TRBJ2-6; the D gene is possibly TRBD1 (5 bases). The J call could be wrong; TRBJ2-7 is a better fit for the DNA end. CDR1 is MNHEY and CDR2 is SMNVEV in the germline V gene (reference sequence). CDR3 size: 13 residues. CDR3 residues: CASRPDSYNEQYF. The CDR3 DNA reads as TGTGCCAGCAGACCTGACAGTTACAATGAGCAGTACTTC.

This clonotype was counted a few times. The chain uses TRBV6-1 and TRBJ2-2; 7 bases are a match to TRBD1. Germline CDR1 is MNHNS and CDR2 is SASEGT. After removal of 10 bases from V and 4 bases from J, the junction contained 3 bases not matched to a gene. The CDR3 extends over 12 amino acids. This CDR3 is CATRDSTGELFF. CDR3 sequence (DNA): TGTGCCACCCGGGACAGCACCGGGGAGCTGTTTTTT.

V is TRBV7-2 and J is TRBJ2-1, with TRBD2 matching over 14 bases. The germline V gene has CDR1 SGHTA and CDR2 FQGNSA. The CDR3 is 14 amino acids. The ends lost 4 bases at V and 9 bases at J; junction bases unmatched: 2. CDR3 DNA: TGTGCCAGCAGCTGGGGGACTAGCGGGAGTGAGCAGTTCTTC. Translated, it gives CASSWGTSGSEQFF. Variable domain in full (rest from reference TRBV7-2 and TRBJ2-1): GAGVSQSPSNKVTEKGKDVELRCDPISGHTALYWYRQSLGQGLEFLIYFQGNSAPDKSGLPSDRFSAERTGGSVSTLTIQRTQQEDSAVYLCASSWGTSGSEQFFGPGTRLTVL.

This clonotype was recorded a few times. The chain combines TRBV6-1 with TRBJ2-5, with D possibly matching TRBD1 (5 bases). Per the germline V gene, CDR1 is MNHNS and CDR2 is SASEGT. The V and J ends lost 7 bases and 4 bases respectively, with 7 bases between them. CDR3 size: 11 residues. CDR3 amino acids: CASTQGETQYF. The DNA for the CDR3 is TGTGCCAGCACCCAGGGAGAGACCCAGTACTTC.

In nucleotides, the CDR3 is TGTGCCAGCAGCTTAGAGCAGGGGTTCTATGGCTACACCTTC. It translates to CASSLEQGFYGYTF. V gene TRBV7-6 combines with J gene TRBJ1-2, with D possibly being TRBD1 (6 bases). V was cut by 1 base and J by 4 bases, with 10 bases left in between. Germline loops: CDR1 SGHVS, CDR2 FNYEAQ. This CDR3 has 14 residues. Drawing the rest from reference TRBV7-6 and TRBJ1-2, the complete variable domain is GAGVSQSPRYKVTKRGQDVALRCDPISGHVSLYWYRQALGQGPEFLTYFNYEAQQDKSGLPNDRFSAERPEGSISTLTIQRTEQRDSAMYRCASSLEQGFYGYTFGSGTRLTVV.

The rearrangement links TRBV11-1 to TRBJ1-1; the D gene is possibly TRBD1 (5 bases). This CDR3 contains 14 residues. The germline CDR1 and CDR2 sequences are SGHAT and FQDESV (reference sequence). V shed 0 bases and J shed 5 bases, with 10 bases lying between them. CDR3 amino acids: CASSLATGRTEAFF. CDR3 sequence (DNA): TGTGCCAGCAGCTTAGCTACGGGGCGGACTGAAGCTTTCTTT.

This clonotype was recorded a few times. This chain connects TRBV6-5 to TRBJ2-1, with 13 bases lining up with TRBD2. TRBJ2-7 matches the DNA end more closely, so the J call is doubtful. The germline gives CDR1 MNHEY, CDR2 SVGAGI. This CDR3 region has 17 residues. The CDR3 bases are TGTGCCAGCAGTTATGAGGGACTAGCGGGACCTTTAGGTGAGCAGTACTTC. Encoded protein: CASSYEGLAGPLGEQYF.

This clonotype has at least ten counts. The V call is TRBV7-3, the J call TRBJ2-5; possibly TRBD1 or TRBD2 for D (5 bases each). V was cut by 2 bases and J by 11 bases, with 15 bases left in between. The CDR3 loop spans 13 amino acids. Germline V lookup: CDR1 SGHTA, CDR2 FQGTGA. In DNA, the CDR3 is TGTGCCAGCAGCTTAGGGGCAGCGAGGGAGCAGTACTTC. Translation gives CASSLGAAREQYF.

J is TRBJ2-3 and V is TRBV6-1; maybe TRBD2 (6 bases). The CDR3 is 14 residues long. The V gene's germline CDR1 is MNHNS and CDR2 SASEGT. Trimming cost V 3 bases and J 4 bases, with 11 bases left between them. The CDR3 reads CASSDRGEADTQYF. The CDR3 DNA reads as TGTGCCAGCAGTGACAGAGGGGAGGCAGATACGCAGTATTTT.

The CDR3 DNA sequence: TGCGCCAGCAGCCAACCGCCGGGGGACTACGAGCAGTACTTC. Translating gives CASSQPPGDYEQYF. The V gene is TRBV4-3, the J gene TRBJ2-7; D is possibly TRBD2 (6 bases). In germline, CDR1 is LGHNA, CDR2 YSLEER. The CDR3 totals 14 residues. The V end was cut by 2 bases, the J end by 3 bases, with 11 bases between.

This clonotype is large. J is TRBJ2-5 and V is TRBV12-3 or TRBV12-4; TRBD2 aligns across 10 bases. The DNA matches TRBJ2-7 better at its end, which makes the J call doubtful. The CDR3 is 16 amino acids. The CDR3 DNA sequence: TGTGCCAGCAGCCCACGGGGGGCTAGCGGGAGAGACGAGCAGTACTTC. Its protein product is CASSPRGASGRDEQYF.

The chain joins TRBV7-2 to TRBJ1-5, with 8 positions matching TRBD1. CDR3 length equals 11 residues. The J segment lost 14 bases and the V segment lost 4 bases, leaving 4 bases of the junction unmatched. Per germline, CDR1 SGHTA and CDR2 FQGNSA. The CDR3 DNA reads as TGTGCCAGCAGCTCAGGGGGCCCGGAGCATTTT. This translates into CASSSGGPEHF.

The rearrangement uses TRBV7-2 and TRBJ2-1; D is ambiguous. The CDR3 totals 14 residues. The V gene lost 5 bases and the J gene lost 13 bases, with 21 bases spanning the gap. CDR1 and CDR2 from the germline V gene are SGHTA and FQGNSA. In DNA form, the CDR3 reads TGTGCCAGCAGCCCCCGGGCGACTCAAAACATTCAGTTCTTC. Translation: CASSPRATQNIQFF.

The chain combines TRBV7-1 with TRBJ1-3; possible D gene TRBD1, 6 bases. TRBV7-1 is assigned to the ORF class and has an uncertain function. V was cut by 5 bases and J by 4 bases, with 9 bases left in between. The CDR3 totals 13 residues. The CDR3 loop reads CASSVGQGNTIYF. The CDR3 region has the DNA TGTGCCAGCAGCGTCGGACAGGGAAACACCATATATTTT.

This chain connects TRBV11-3 to TRBJ2-1; 10 bases match TRBD2. This CDR3 has 15 residues. Trimming at V came to 5 bases and at J to 13 bases, leaving 14 bases not matched to a gene. The germline CDR1 and CDR2 sequences are SGHNT and YENEEA. In DNA form, the CDR3 reads TGTGCCAGCAGCCCTCAAGCGGGAGGGGGGTGGGGCCAGTTCTTC. It is translated as CASSPQAGGGWGQFF.

This CDR3 is CASSPSYLGRRSYNEQFF. The CDR3 DNA reads TGTGCCAGCAGTCCCTCTTATTTGGGAAGGAGGTCCTACAATGAGCAGTTCTTC. The chain is built from TRBV12-3 or TRBV12-4 and TRBJ2-1, with a tentative D call TRBD2 (5 bases). The CDR3 is made up of 18 amino acids. Trimming pared 5 bases from V and 1 base from J, leaving 21 bases between.

Only a few counts were recorded for this clonotype. V and J are TRBV6-5 and TRBJ2-1; TRBD2 matches at 9 bases. The trim removed 2 bases at V and 7 bases at J, leaving 6 bases unmatched. This CDR3 spans 15 amino acids. Germline V gene sequence: CDR1 MNHEY, CDR2 SVGAGI. The CDR3 reads CASSYDSGSINEQFF. The CDR3 DNA reads as TGTGCCAGCAGTTACGATAGCGGGAGTATAAATGAGCAGTTCTTC.

This clonotype was detected a few times. The chain employs TRBV6-1 and TRBJ1-2; D uncertain. CDR3 length equals 13 residues. Germline V lookup: CDR1 MNHNS, CDR2 SASEGT. The ends were cut back, 7 bases at V and 2 bases at J, with 11 bases in the middle. CDR3 region: CASTTSVNYGYTF. The DNA for the CDR3 is TGTGCCAGCACCACTAGTGTGAACTATGGCTACACCTTC.

The J gene is TRBJ2-1, the V gene TRBV6-1, with TRBD1 matching over 7 bases. The DNA end is a closer match to TRBJ2-7, so the J assignment may be wrong. Germline CDR1 MNHNS, CDR2 SASEGT. CDR3 size: 14 residues. Here the CDR3 DNA reads TGTGCCAGCCGGGACAGCTATAGCTCCTACGAGCAGTACTTC. Protein product: CASRDSYSSYEQYF.

The CDR3 here is CASWKGNEQFF. CDR3 coding DNA: TGTGCCAGCTGGAAGGGCAATGAGCAGTTCTTC. The V call is TRBV6-1, the J call TRBJ2-1, with D uncertain. CDR1 and CDR2 from the germline V gene are MNHNS and SASEGT. V was pared by 8 bases and J by 6 bases, with 8 bases between. The CDR3 totals 11 residues.

This clonotype was detected ten times or more. V is TRBV27 and J is TRBJ2-5, with D perhaps matching TRBD1 (5 bases). The DNA end favors TRBJ2-7, so the J call may be wrong. The CDR3 is 13 amino acids. Germline assignment: CDR1 MNHEY and CDR2 SMNVEV (reference sequence). The DNA of the CDR3 is TGTGCCAGCAGCAATCTCAGGGTAAACGAGCAGTACTTC. As protein: CASSNLRVNEQYF.